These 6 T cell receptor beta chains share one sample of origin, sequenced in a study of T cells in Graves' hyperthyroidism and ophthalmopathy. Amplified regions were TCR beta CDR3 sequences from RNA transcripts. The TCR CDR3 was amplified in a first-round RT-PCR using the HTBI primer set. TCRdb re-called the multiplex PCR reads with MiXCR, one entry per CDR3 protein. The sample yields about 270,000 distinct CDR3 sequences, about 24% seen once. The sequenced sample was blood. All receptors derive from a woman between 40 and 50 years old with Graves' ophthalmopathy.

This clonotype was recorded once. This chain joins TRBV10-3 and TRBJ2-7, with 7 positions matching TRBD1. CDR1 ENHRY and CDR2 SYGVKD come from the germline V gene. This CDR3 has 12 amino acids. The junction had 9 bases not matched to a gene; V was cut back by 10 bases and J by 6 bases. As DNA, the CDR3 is TGTGCCACCTCGGACAGGTACGGCGAGCAGTACTTC. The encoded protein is CATSDRYGEQYF.

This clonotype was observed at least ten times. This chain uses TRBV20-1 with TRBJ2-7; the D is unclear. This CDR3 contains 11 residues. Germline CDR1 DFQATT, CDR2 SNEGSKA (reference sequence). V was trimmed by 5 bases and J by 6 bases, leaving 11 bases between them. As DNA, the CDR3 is TGCAGTGCTCCCGGTAACGTCGAGCAGTACTTC. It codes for CSAPGNVEQYF.

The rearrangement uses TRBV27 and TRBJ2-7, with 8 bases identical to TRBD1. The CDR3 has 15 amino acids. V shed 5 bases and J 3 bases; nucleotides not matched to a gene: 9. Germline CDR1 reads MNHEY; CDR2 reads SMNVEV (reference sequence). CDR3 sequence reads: CASSVHGQGNYEQYF. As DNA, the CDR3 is TGTGCCAGCAGTGTCCACGGACAGGGTAACTACGAGCAGTACTTC.

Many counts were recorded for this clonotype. The chain's CDR3 is CASSLDGREQYF. CDR3 DNA: TGTGCCAGCAGCTTAGATGGGCGGGAGCAGTACTTC. The V and J genes are TRBV11-2 and TRBJ2-7; D is unclear. The CDR3 sequence is 12 residues long. Germline assignment: CDR1 SGHAT and CDR2 FQNNGV. Trimming shortened V by 0 bases and J by 7 bases, and 7 bases separated the two germline ends.

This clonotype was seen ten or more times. CDR3 sequence (DNA): TGCAGTGCACATAGCGGGAAAGGAACCTACGAGCAGTACTTC. Its protein is CSAHSGKGTYEQYF. This chain links TRBV20-1 with TRBJ2-7; 8 nucleotides line up with TRBD2. The CDR3 has 14 residues. Trimming cost V 6 bases and J 2 bases; bases outside gene matches: 9. Germline V gene lookup returns CDR1 DFQATT and CDR2 SNEGSKA (reference sequence).

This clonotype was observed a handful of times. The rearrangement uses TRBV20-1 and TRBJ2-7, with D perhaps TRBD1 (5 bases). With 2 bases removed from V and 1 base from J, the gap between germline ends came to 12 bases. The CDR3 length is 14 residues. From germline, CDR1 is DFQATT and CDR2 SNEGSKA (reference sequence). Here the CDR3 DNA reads TGCAGTGCTAGACAGGGTCCTAGTTCCTACGAGCAGTACTTC. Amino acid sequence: CSARQGPSSYEQYF.